This is a list of T cell receptor beta chains from one sample in a study of T cell responses to AZD1222 COVID-19 vaccine. Clones were sequenced by immunoSEQ multiplex PCR, and TCRdb holds only the in-frame ones, with some missing. The sample carries about 140,000 clones, about 87% recorded once. Material: peripheral blood, obtained on day 0 of AZD1222 vaccination. Receptors originate from an adult in good health. The CDR3 runs from the conserved cysteine through the conserved F or W. The D gene is left open where the match is weak. Some rows have no size entry. The others give once, few or many, or a class for an expanded clone.

>NA|TRBJ1-1|NA|TRBV6-6
TGTGCCAGCAGTTACAGGGACTCCAATTTCTTT
CASSYRDSNFF
>TRBD1|TRBJ1-1|NA|TRBV6-2/TRBV6-3
TGTGCCAGCAGCTATACTACAGGGGGCGGTAACACTGAAGCTTTCTTT
CASSYTTGGGNTEAFF
>NA|TRBJ1-2|once|TRBV6-2/TRBV6-3
TGTGCCAGCAGTTACAGGGGGTACCCCTATGGCTACACCTTC
CASSYRGYPYGYTF
>TRBD1|TRBJ1-2|NA|TRBV28
TGTGCCAGCAGTTACAGGGACAGACGAAGTAGCTATGGCTACACCTTC
CASSYRDRRSSYGYTF
>TRBD2|TRBJ2-7|NA|TRBV28
TGTGCCAGCAGTCTAACCTCAGCGGGAGGGCCCTACGAGCAGTACTTC
CASSLTSAGGPYEQYF
>NA|TRBJ1-2|NA|TRBV19
TGTGCCAGTAGTATCGGGCGGAACTATGGCTACACCTTC
CASSIGRNYGYTF
>TRBD1|TRBJ2-7|NA|TRBV6-5
TGTGCCAGCAGTTACTCTGGCAGGGGGCTCCACGAGCAGTACTTC
CASSYSGRGLHEQYF
>NA|TRBJ1-3|NA|TRBV4-3
TGCGCCAGCAGCCAAGATTTGGGGATCTCTGGAAACACCATATATTTT
CASSQDLGISGNTIYF
>NA|TRBJ2-4|NA|TRBV28
TGTGCCAGCAGTTCCCCGTCCCCAGCCAAAAACATTCAGTACTTC
CASSSPSPAKNIQYF
>NA|TRBJ1-5|once|TRBV29-1
TGCAGCGTTGAAACAGGCGGGAATCAGCCCCAGCATTTT
CSVETGGNQPQHF
>TRBD1|TRBJ1-1|NA|TRBV29-1
TGCAGCGCTTTTGGGACAGGGACAATCGGGAACACTGAAGCTTTCTTT
CSAFGTGTIGNTEAFF
>NA|TRBJ1-2|NA|TRBV7-9
TGTGCCAGCAGCTTAGGATTAACCGCAAACCTCTATGGCTACACCTTC
CASSLGLTANLYGYTF